This T cell receptor (beta chain) was captured in a study of T cell repertoires in cytomegalovirus infection. Study-level information: An indication of both CMV infection and matching HLA type came from public TCR beta signatures. Study-wide results and limits: The ex vivo response was dominated by HLA-C-restricted CMV-specific TCR beta clonotypes. Cumulative public TCR beta family frequency identified carriers of CMV plus the relevant HLA.

TCRdb reanalysed the reads using MiXCR and keeps one entry per CDR3 protein. The sample lists tens of thousands of distinct CDR3 sequences; approximately 22% were seen once. This clonotype was recorded at least ten times. Its antigen remains unidentified. This TCR was sampled from a human donor in good health (CMV status not recorded). Some clones in this sample may be carry-over from other donors' samples. The sample was PBMCs, sequenced either directly or after in vitro stimulation (not recorded which).

The CDR3: CASSLAQYTDTQYF. The CDR3, as DNA: TGTGCCAGCAGCTTAGCGCAATACACAGATACGCAGTATTTT. The chain employs TRBV7-2 and TRBJ2-3; D remains ambiguous. The CDR3 covers 14 residues. V lost 0 bases and J lost 2, with 6 bases in between. Germline V gene lookup returns CDR1 SGHTA and CDR2 FQGNSA.